Here is one T cell receptor beta chain with its context. Its cognate antigen is unknown. Its ends do not fully match the called genes, so a read error is possible. This entry comes from a study of cytomegalovirus exposure and HLA in healthy donors. Overall study results and limits: Because they were indistinguishable, some V segments, including TRBV6-2 and TRBV6-3, were excluded. Accurate prediction of most subjects' HLA-A and HLA-B alleles from TCR beta sequences was reported. With high specificity and sensitivity, the classifier reportedly diagnosed cytomegalovirus status.

Germline V gene sequence: CDR1 SEHNR, CDR2 FQNEAQ (reference sequence). This CDR3 comprises 14 residues. With 60 Vbeta and 13 Jbeta primers, the PCR was carried out. Assay: immunoSEQ multiplex PCR; the TCRdb copy retains only in-frame clones and omits some. The table includes around 130,000 clones, about three quarters detected once. The receptor was derived from a woman aged 25 to 39 in good health and CMV-seronegative. This chain connects TRBV7-9 to TRBJ2-5; the match to TRBD2 covers 9 bases. The specimen was PBMCs. The CDR3 region is CSSSSRGGEETQYF. CDR3 in DNA: TGTTCCAGCAGCTCTCGCGGGGGGGAAGAGACCCAGTACTTC.